This T cell receptor beta chain comes out of a study of cytomegalovirus exposure and HLA in healthy donors. Overall study findings and caveats: Across all donors, roughly uniform sequencing depth was an assumption of the presence/absence analyses. Researchers had no immune exposure information except CMV serostatus available. Altogether, 164 TCR beta chains were recorded as cytomegalovirus-associated.

The primer mix had 60 Vbeta and 13 Jbeta primers. Clones were read by immunoSEQ multiplex PCR, and TCRdb kept only the in-frame ones, dropping some. The repertoire holds around 200,000 clones, with nearly 80% as singletons. This clone was recorded a few times. Its antigen is not known. The source of this sequence is a man younger than 30 in good health and CMV-seronegative. Sequencing was performed on PBMCs.

Written as DNA, the CDR3 is TGTGCCAGCAGTTTTGTTACAGGGGGCAATCAGCCCCAGCATTTT. Residues: CASSFVTGGNQPQHF. The chain has TRBV27 and TRBJ1-5, with 7 nucleotides matching TRBD1. Germline loops: CDR1 MNHEY, CDR2 SMNVEV (reference sequence). J was trimmed by 2 bases and V by 3 bases; bases with no gene match: 4. The CDR3 consists of 15 residues.